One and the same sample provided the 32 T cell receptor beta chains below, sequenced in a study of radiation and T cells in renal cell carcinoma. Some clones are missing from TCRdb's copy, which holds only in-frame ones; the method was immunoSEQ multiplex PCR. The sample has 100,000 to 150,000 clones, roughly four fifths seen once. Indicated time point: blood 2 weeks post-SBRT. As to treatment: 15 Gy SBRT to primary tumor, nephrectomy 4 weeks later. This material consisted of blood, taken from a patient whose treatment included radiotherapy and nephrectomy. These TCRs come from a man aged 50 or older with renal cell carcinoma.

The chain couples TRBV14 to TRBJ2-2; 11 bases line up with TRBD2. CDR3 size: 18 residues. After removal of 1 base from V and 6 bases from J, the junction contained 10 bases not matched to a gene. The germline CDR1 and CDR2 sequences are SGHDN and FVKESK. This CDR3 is CASSQGPLSSGRAGELFF. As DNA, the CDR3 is TGTGCCAGCAGCCAAGGTCCCCTGAGTAGCGGGAGGGCCGGGGAGCTGTTTTTT.

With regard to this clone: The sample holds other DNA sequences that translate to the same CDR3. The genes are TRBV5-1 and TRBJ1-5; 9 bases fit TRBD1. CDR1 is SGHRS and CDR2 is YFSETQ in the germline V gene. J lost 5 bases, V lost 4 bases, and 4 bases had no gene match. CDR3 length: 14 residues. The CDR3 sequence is CASSPGQGDQPQHF. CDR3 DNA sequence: TGCGCCAGCAGCCCGGGACAGGGAGATCAGCCCCAGCATTTT.

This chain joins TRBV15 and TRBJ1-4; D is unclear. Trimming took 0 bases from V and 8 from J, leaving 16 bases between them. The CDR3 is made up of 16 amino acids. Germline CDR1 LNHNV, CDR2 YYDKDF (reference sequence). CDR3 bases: TGTGCCACCAGCAGAGACATGACCAGGCCTTCCGAAAAACTGTTTTTT. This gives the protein CATSRDMTRPSEKLFF.

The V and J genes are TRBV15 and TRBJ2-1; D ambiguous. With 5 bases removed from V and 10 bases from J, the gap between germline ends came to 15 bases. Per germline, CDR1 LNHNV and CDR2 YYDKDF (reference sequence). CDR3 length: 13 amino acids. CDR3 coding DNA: TGTGCCACCAGCGGCTTCGGTTCTGTCGAGCAGTTCTTC. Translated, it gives CATSGFGSVEQFF.

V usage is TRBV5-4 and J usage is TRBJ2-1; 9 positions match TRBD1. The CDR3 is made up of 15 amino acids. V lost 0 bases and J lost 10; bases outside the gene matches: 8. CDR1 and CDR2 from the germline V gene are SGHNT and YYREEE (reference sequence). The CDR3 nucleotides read TGTGCCAGCAGCTTGGATGGGACAGGGACCCACGAGCAGTTCTTC. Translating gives CASSLDGTGTHEQFF.

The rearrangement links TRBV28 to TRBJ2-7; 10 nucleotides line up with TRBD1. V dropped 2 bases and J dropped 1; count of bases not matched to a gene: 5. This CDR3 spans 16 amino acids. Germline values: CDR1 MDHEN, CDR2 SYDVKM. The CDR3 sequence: CASSLRDRGRSYEQYF. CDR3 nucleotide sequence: TGTGCCAGCAGTTTAAGGGACAGGGGCAGGTCCTACGAGCAGTACTTC.

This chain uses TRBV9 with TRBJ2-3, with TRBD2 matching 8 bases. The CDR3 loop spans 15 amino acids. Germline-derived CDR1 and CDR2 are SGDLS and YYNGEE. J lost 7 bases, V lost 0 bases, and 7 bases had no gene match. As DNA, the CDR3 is TGTGCCAGCAGCGTAGCGGGAGGGCTAGCGTATACGCAGTATTTT. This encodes CASSVAGGLAYTQYF.

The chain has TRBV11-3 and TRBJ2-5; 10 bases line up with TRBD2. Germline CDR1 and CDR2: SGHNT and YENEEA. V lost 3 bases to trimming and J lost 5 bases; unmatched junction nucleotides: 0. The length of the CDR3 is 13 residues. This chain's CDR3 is CASSFSGGETQYF. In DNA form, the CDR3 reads TGTGCCAGCAGCTTTAGCGGGGGGGAGACCCAGTACTTC.

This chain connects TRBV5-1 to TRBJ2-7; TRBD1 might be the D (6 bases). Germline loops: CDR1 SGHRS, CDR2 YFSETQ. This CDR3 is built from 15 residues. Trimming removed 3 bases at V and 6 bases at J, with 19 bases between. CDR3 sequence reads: CASSSWPHREGEQYF. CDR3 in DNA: TGCGCCAGCAGCTCGTGGCCGCACAGGGAAGGCGAGCAGTACTTC.

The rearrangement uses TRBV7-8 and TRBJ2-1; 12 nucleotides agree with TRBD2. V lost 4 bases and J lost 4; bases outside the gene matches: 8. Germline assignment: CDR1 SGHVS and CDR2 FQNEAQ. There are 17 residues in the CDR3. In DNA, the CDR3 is TGTGCCAGCAGCTCACTAGGCACTAGCGGGGGGTACAATGAGCAGTTCTTC. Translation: CASSSLGTSGGYNEQFF.

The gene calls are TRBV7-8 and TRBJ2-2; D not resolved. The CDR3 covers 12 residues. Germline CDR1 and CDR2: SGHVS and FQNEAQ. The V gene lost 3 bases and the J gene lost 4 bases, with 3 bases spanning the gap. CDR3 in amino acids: CASSLTTGELFF. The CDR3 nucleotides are TGTGCCAGCAGCTTGACCACCGGGGAGCTGTTTTTT.

Written as DNA, the CDR3 is TGTGCCAGCAGTTTATTCGGCAGGGGCGGTCAGCCCCAGCATTTT. This translates into CASSLFGRGGQPQHF. The V gene is TRBV27, the J gene TRBJ1-5; D perhaps matches TRBD1 (6 bases). Germline assignment: CDR1 MNHEY and CDR2 SMNVEV (reference sequence). The CDR3 sequence is 15 residues long. Trimming took 1 base from V and 6 from J, leaving 13 bases between them.

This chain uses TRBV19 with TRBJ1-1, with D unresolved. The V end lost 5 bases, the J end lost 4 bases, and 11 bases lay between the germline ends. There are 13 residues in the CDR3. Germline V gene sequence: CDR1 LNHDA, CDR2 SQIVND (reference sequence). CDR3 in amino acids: CASSDLEGTEAFF. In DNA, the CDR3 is TGTGCCAGTAGTGACCTGGAAGGCACTGAAGCTTTCTTT.

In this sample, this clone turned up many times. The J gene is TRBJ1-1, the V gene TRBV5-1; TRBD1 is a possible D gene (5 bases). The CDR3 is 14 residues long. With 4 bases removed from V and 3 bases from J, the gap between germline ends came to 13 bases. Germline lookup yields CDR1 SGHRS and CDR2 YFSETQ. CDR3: CASSNRDGYTEAFF. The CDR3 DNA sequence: TGCGCCAGCAGCAACCGGGACGGCTACACTGAAGCTTTCTTT. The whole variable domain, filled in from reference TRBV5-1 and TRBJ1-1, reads KAGVTQTPRYLIKTRGQQVTLSCSPISGHRSVSWYQQTPGQGLQFLFEYFSETQRNKGNFPGRFSGRQFSNSRSEMNVSTLELGDSALYLCASSNRDGYTEAFFGQGTRLTVV.

The chain's CDR3 is CATSRAQGTGGYTF. CDR3 DNA sequence: TGTGCCACCAGCAGAGCGCAGGGGACAGGTGGCTACACCTTC. The chain is built from TRBV15 and TRBJ1-2; 8 positions match TRBD1. The CDR3 length is 14 residues. The V gene's germline CDR1 is LNHNV and CDR2 YYDKDF (reference sequence). With V trimmed by 1 base and J by 7 bases, 5 bases remained unmatched.

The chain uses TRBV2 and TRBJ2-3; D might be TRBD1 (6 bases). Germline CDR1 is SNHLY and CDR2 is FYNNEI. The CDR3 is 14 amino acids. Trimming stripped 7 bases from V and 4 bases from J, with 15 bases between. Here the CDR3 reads CASIGDISSDTQYF. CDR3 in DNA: TGTGCCAGCATAGGGGACATCTCCTCAGATACGCAGTATTTT.

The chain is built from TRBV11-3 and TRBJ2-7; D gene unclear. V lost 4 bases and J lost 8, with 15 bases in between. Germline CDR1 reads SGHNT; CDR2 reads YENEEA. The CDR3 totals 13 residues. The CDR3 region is CASSSDPLTKQYF. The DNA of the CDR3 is TGTGCCAGCAGCTCCGACCCTCTCACTAAGCAGTACTTC.

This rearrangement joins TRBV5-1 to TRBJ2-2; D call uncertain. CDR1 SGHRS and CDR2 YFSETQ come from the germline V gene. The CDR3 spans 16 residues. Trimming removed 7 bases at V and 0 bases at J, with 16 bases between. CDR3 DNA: TGCGCCAGCCGACCCGCGGAGCGACCGAACACCGGGGAGCTGTTTTTT. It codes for CASRPAERPNTGELFF.

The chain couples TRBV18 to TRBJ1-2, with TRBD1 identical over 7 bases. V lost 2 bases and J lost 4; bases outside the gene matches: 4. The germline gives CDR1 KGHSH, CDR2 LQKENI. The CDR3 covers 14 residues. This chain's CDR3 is CASSPSGGGYGYTF. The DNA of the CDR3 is TGTGCCAGCTCACCATCAGGGGGGGGCTATGGCTACACCTTC.

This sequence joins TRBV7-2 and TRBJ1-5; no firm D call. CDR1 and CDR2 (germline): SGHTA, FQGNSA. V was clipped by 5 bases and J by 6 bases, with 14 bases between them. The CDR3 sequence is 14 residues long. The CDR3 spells CASSLGSLGQPQHF. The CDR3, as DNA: TGTGCCAGCAGCCTAGGGTCCCTAGGTCAGCCCCAGCATTTT.

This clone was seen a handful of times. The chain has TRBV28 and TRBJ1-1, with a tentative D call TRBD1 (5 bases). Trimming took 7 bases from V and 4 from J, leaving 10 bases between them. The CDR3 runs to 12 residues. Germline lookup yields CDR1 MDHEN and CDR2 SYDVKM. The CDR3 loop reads CASTSGGTEAFF. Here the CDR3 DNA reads TGTGCCAGCACCTCGGGGGGCACTGAAGCTTTCTTT.

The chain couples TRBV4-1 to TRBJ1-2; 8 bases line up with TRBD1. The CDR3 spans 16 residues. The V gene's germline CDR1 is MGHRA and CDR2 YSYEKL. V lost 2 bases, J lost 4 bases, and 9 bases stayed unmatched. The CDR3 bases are TGCGCCAGCAGCCAACCAGGACAGGGATTGATCTATGGCTACACCTTC. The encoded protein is CASSQPGQGLIYGYTF.

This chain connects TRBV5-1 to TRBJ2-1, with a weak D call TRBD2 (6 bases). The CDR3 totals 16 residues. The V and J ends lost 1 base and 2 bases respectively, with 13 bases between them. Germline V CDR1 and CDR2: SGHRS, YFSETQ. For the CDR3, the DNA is TGCGCCAGCAGCTTGTTGGGGGGAGCGACCTACAATGAGCAGTTCTTC. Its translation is CASSLLGGATYNEQFF.

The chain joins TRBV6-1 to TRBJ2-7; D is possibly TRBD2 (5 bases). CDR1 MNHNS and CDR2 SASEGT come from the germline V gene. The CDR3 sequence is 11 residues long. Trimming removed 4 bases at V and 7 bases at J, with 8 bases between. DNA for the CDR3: TGTGCCAGCAGTGCCCCGGGGGAGCAGTACTTC. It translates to CASSAPGEQYF.

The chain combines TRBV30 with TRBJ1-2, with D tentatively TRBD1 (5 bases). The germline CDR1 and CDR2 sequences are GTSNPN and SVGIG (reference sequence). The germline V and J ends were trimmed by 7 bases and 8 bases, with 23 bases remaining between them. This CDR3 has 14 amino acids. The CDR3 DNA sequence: TGTGCCTTCTCCCGGGCCCCGGGGCTAGGGGGCTACACCTTC. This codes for CAFSRAPGLGGYTF.

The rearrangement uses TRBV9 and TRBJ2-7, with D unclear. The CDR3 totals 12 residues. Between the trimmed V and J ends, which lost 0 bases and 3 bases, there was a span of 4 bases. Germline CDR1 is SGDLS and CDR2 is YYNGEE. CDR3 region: CASSVEIYEQYF. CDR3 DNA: TGTGCCAGCAGCGTAGAAATCTACGAGCAGTACTTC.

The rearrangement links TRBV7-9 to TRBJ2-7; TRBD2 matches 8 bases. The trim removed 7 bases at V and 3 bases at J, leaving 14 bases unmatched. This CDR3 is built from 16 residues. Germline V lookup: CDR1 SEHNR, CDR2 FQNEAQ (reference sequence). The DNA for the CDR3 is TGTGCCAGCACAATTAAGATCCCGGGGGGGGACTACGAGCAGTACTTC. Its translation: CASTIKIPGGDYEQYF. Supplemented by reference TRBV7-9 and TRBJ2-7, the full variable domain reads DTGVSQNPRHKITKRGQNVTFRCDPISEHNRLYWYRQTLGQGPEFLTYFQNEAQLEKSRLLSDRFSAERPKGSFSTLEIQRTEQGDSAMYLCASTIKIPGGDYEQYFGPGTRLTVT.

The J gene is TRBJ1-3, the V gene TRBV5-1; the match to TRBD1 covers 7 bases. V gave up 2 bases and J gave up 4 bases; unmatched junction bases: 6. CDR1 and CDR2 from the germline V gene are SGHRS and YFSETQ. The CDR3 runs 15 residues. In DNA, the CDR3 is TGCGCCAGCAGCTTAACAGGGGTTTCGGGAAACACCATATATTTT. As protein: CASSLTGVSGNTIYF. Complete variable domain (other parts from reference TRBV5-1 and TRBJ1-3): KAGVTQTPRYLIKTRGQQVTLSCSPISGHRSVSWYQQTPGQGLQFLFEYFSETQRNKGNFPGRFSGRQFSNSRSEMNVSTLELGDSALYLCASSLTGVSGNTIYFGEGSWLTVV.

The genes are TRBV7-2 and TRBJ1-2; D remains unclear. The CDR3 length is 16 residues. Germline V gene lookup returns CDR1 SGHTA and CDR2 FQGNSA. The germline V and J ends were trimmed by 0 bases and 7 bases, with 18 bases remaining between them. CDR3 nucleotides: TGTGCCAGCAGCTTAGCGCTCTGGGAAAAGGCGGGTGGCTACACCTTC. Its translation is CASSLALWEKAGGYTF.

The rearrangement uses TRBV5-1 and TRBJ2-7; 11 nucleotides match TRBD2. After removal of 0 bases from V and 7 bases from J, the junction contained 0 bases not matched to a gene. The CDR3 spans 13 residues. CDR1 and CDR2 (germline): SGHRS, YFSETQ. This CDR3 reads CASSLGTSGEQYF. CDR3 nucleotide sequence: TGCGCCAGCAGCTTGGGGACTAGCGGGGAGCAGTACTTC.

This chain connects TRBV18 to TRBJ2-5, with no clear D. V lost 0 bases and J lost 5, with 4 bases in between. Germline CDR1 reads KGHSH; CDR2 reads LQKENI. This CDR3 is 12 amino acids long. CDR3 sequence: CASSPPFETQYF. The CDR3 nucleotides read TGTGCCAGCTCACCACCGTTTGAGACCCAGTACTTC.

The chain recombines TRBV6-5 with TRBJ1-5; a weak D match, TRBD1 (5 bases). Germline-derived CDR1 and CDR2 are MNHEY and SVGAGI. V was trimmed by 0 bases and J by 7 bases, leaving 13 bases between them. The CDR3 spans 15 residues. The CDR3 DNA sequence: TGTGCCAGCAGTTACTCTTCGGTGGGGCGACAGCCCCAGCATTTT. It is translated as CASSYSSVGRQPQHF.